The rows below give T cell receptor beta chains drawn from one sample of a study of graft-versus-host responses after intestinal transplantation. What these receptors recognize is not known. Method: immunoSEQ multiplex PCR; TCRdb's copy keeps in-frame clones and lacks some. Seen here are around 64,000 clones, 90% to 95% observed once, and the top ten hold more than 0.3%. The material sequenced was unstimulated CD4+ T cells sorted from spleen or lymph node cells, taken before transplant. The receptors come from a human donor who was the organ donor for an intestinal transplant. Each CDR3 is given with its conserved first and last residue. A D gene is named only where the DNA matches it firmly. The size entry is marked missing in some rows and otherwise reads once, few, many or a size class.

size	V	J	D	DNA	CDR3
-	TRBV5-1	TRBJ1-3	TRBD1	TGCGCCAGCAGCTTGAGTAGGGGGCCAGGGACAAACACCATATATTTT	CASSLSRGPGTNTIYF
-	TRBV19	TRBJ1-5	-	TGTGCCAGTAGTATTTTCCGGGGCAATCAGCCCCAGCATTTT	CASSIFRGNQPQHF
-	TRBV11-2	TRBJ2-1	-	TGTGCCAGCAGTCGGCGAGGACTCACCGACAATGAGCAGTTCTTC	CASSRRGLTDNEQFF
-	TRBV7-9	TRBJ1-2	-	TGTGCCAGCAGCAACAGAGGCCTTAACTATGGCTACACCTTC	CASSNRGLNYGYTF
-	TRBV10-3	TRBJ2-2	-	TGTGCCATCAGTGATCGGGGTAGCGGATACACCGGGGAGCTGTTTTTT	CAISDRGSGYTGELFF
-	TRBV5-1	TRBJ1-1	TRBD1	TGCGCCAGCAGCTTGTGGACAGGGTCCCCTGAAGCTTTCTTT	CASSLWTGSPEAFF
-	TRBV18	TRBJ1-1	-	TGTGCCAGCTCACCGCGCAGGGCAGGTTGGACTGAAGCTTTCTTT	CASSPRRAGWTEAFF
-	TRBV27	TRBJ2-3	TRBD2	TGTGCCAGCCGTTTCCTAGCGGGGGGGGTCACAGATACGCAGTATTTT	CASRFLAGGVTDTQYF
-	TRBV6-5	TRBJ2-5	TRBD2	TGTGCCAGCAGTTACTCTGGGCGGGGGAGTGGGGAGACCCAGTACTTC	CASSYSGRGSGETQYF
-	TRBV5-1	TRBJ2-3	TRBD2	TGCGCCAGCAGCTCAGCGGGGGGCGGGGATACGCAGTATTTT	CASSSAGGGDTQYF
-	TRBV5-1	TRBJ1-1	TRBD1	TGCGCCAGCAGGGGCCACGGGACAGGGTTGGACACTGAAGCTTTCTTT	CASRGHGTGLDTEAFF
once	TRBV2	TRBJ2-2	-	TGTGCCAGCAGCTTGGGGGCGAACACCGGGGAGCTGTTTTTT	CASSLGANTGELFF
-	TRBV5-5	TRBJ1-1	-	TGTGCCAGCAGCTTAATCCTGCGGTACACTGAAGCTTTCTTT	CASSLILRYTEAFF
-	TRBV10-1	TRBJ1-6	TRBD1	TGCGCCAGCAGTGAGAAACAGGGGGTACGAGGCTCACCCCTCCACTTT	CASSEKQGVRGSPLHF
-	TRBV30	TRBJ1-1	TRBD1	TGTGCCTGGGGGGACAGGAACACTGAAGCTTTCTTT	CAWGDRNTEAFF
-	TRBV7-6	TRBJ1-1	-	TGTGCCAGCAGCACGGGGATGAACACTGAAGCTTTCTTT	CASSTGMNTEAFF
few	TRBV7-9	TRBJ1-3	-	TGTGCCAGCAGCCGAAATAGGGGACGCCTTACGGGAAACACCATATATTTT	CASSRNRGRLTGNTIYF